Included here is one T cell receptor (beta chain) sequence, with context. This entry belongs to a study of T cells in Graves' hyperthyroidism and ophthalmopathy. In germline, CDR1 is LNHNV, CDR2 YYDKDF (reference sequence). The V and J ends lost 2 bases and 7 bases, in that order; junction bases with no gene match: 22. This CDR3 has 21 amino acids. RNA transcripts gave rise to amplified TCR beta CDR3 regions. A set of HTBI primers served as the primers for a first-round RT-PCR of the TCR CDR3. TCRdb recomputed calls from the multiplex PCR reads with MiXCR, one row per CDR3 protein. The table includes 380,000 or so distinct CDR3 sequences, 19% detected once.

Sequencing was carried out using blood. The TCR sequence derives from a woman between 18 and 29 years old with Graves' hyperthyroidism. This chain uses TRBV15 with TRBJ2-2; TRBD2 aligns across 10 bases. CDR3 in amino acids: CATSRTPSILAGATAGGELFF. The CDR3 nucleotides read TGTGCCACCAGCAGAACCCCCTCAATCCTAGCGGGGGCCACCGCGGGCGGGGAGCTGTTTTTT.